This TCR beta chain stems from a study of cytomegalovirus exposure and HLA in healthy donors. The PCR contained 60 Vbeta and 13 Jbeta primers. The method was immunoSEQ multiplex PCR; TCRdb's version includes in-frame clones alone and lacks a portion of them. Here the sample spans around 120,000 clones, just under 80% being singletons. CDR1 and CDR2 (germline): SNHLY, FYNNEI. The CDR3 has 14 residues. Trimming took off 4 bases at V and 2 bases at J, with 11 bases between the two ends. A single count supports this clone. The clonotype was recovered from a woman aged 40 to 49 in good health and CMV-seronegative. Sequencing was carried out using PBMCs. The chain employs TRBV2 and TRBJ2-5; TRBD2 is a possible D gene (6 bases). The CDR3 region has the DNA TGTGCCAGCAGTGGGGGGGAGCATCAAGAGACCCAGTACTTC. Protein: CASSGGEHQETQYF.